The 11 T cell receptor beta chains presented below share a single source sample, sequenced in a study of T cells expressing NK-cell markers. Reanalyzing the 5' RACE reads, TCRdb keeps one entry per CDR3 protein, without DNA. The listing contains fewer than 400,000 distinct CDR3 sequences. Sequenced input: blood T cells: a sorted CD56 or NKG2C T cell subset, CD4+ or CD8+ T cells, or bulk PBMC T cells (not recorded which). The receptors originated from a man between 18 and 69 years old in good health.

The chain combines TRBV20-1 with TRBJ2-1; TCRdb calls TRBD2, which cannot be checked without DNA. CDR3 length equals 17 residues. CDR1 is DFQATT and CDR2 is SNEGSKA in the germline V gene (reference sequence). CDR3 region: CSVRASGGAGSYNEQFF.

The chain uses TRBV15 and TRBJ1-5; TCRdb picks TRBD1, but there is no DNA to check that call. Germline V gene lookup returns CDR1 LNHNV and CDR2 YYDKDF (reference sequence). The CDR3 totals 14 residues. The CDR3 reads CATSRTGLNQPQHF.

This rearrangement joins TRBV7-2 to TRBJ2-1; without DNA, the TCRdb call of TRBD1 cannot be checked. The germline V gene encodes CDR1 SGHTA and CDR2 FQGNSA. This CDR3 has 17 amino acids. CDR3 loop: CASSPRTGTGLYNEQFF. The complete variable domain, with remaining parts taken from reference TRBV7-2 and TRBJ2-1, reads GAGVSQSPSNKVTEKGKDVELRCDPISGHTALYWYRQSLGQGLEFLIYFQGNSAPDKSGLPSDRFSAERTGGSVSTLTIQRTQQEDSAVYLCASSPRTGTGLYNEQFFGPGTRLTVL.

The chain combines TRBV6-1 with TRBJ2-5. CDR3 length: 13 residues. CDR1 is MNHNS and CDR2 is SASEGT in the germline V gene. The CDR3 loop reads CASSERPQVTQYF.

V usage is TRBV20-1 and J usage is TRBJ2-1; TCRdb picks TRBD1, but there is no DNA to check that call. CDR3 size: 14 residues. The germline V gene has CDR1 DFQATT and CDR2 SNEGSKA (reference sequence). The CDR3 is CSARGGSTYNEQFF.

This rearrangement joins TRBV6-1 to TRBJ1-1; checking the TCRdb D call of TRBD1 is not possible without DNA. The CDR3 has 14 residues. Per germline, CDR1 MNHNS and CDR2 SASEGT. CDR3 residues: CASSPGQLNTEAFF.

CDR3 loop: CSVVGAQISSGNTIYF. The genes are TRBV29-1 and TRBJ1-3. CDR3 length: 16 residues. CDR1 is SQVTM and CDR2 is ANQGSEA in the germline V gene.

Here the CDR3 reads CASSDSSRGGAREQFF. This chain uses TRBV6-4 with TRBJ2-1; TCRdb's D call, TRBD2, is unchecked because there is no DNA. Germline V gene data show CDR1 as MRHNA and CDR2 as SNTAGT. The CDR3 sequence is 16 residues long.

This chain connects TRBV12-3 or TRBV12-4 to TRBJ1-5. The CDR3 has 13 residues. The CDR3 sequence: CASSLTTISPQHF.

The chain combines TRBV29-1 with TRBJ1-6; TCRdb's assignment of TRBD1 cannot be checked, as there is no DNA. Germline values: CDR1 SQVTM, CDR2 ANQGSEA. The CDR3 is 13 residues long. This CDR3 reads CSARQGANSPLHF.

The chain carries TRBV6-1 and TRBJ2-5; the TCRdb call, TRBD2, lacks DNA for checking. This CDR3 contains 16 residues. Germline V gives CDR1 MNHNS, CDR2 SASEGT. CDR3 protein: CASSRLAGGPQETQYF.